This note documents a single T cell receptor (beta chain) sequence. This entry comes from a study of glioma-infiltrating T cells after dendritic cell vaccination. This CDR3 region has 16 residues. The junction had 5 bases not matched to a gene; V was cut back by 5 bases and J by 0 bases. Germline CDR1 and CDR2: ENHRY and SYGVKD. Generated by immunoSEQ multiplex PCR, the TCRdb table keeps only in-frame clones and is missing some. The sample contains roughly 82,000 clones, 85% to 90% of which appear only once. The gene calls are TRBV10-3 and TRBJ2-1, with 9 nucleotides matching TRBD2. The clonotype originates from a human donor with glioblastoma. The specimen comprised blood, sampled before dendritic cell vaccination. The CDR3 nucleotides read TGTGCCATCAGTAATAGCGGGGGCCGCTCCTACAATGAGCAGTTCTTC. Translating gives CAISNSGGRSYNEQFF.